Listed below are T cell receptor beta chains from one sample, sequenced in a study of shared clonotypes between healthy human individuals. TCRdb's table, derived via immunoSEQ multiplex PCR, lists solely in-frame clones and lacks some. The table records about 2.3 million clones, approximately 90% of them present only once. Material for sequencing was naive CD4+ T cells from PBMCs. The receptor source for this set is a man in his late teens or twenties in good health. Some clones in this sample may be carry-over from other donors' samples. CDR3s include the opening cysteine and the closing phenylalanine or tryptophan.

v_call cdr3_aa
TRBV7-3 CASSFTGTSGRVEQFF
TRBV29-1 CSVGEGNTEAFF
TRBV28 CASSRPSQGYDEKLFF
TRBV6-1 CASIQGAGNEQFF
TRBV18 CASSRGITNEKLFF
TRBV18 CASSPPSDATQYF
TRBV5-6 CASSLYGPRVYEQYF
TRBV7-7 CASSLTSGRANTGELFF
TRBV4-2 CASSLPGEYGYTF
TRBV29-1 CSVEDYAAATRSGNTIYF
TRBV28 CASSLFGSGAYNEQFF